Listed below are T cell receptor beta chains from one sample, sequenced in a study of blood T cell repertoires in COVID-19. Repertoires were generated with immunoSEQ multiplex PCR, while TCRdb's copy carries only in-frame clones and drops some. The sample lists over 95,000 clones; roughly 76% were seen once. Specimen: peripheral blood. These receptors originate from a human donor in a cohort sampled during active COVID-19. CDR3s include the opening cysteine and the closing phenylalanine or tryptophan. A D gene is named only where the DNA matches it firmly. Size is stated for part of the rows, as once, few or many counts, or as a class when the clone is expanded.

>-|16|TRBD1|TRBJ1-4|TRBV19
TGTGCCAGTAGTAGGCTCGGGACAGGCGGCGGTGAAAAACTGTTTTTT
CASSRLGTGGGEKLFF
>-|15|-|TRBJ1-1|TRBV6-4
TGTGCCAGCAGTGACTCGCACAGGGCGGCGTCTGAAGCTTTCTTT
CASSDSHRAASEAFF
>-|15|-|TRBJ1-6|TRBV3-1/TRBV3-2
TGTGCCAGCAGCCAAGATGCAGGCATGCGTTCACCCCTCCACTTT
CASSQDAGMRSPLHF
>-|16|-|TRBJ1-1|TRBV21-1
TGTGCCAGCAGCTCCAGGGGGCAGGGGCGCGGAACTGAAGCTTTCTTT
CASSSRGQGRGTEAFF
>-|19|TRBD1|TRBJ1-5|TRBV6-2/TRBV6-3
TGTGCCAGCAGTTACCCGCGGACAGGGGCTGATTATAGCAATCAGCCCCAGCATTTT
CASSYPRTGADYSNQPQHF
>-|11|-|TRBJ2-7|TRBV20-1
TGCAGTGCTAGTACTCGCTACGAGCAGTACTTC
CSASTRYEQYF
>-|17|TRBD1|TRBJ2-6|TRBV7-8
TGTGCCAGCAGCTCGACAGGGCGACACTCTGGGGCCAACGTCCTGACTTTC
CASSSTGRHSGANVLTF
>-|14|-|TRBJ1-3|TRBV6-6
TGTGCCAGCAGTTATACGGGCTCTGGAAACACCATATATTTT
CASSYTGSGNTIYF
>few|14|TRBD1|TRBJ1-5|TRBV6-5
TGTGCCAGCAGTTACACCGGACAGGGGCAGCCCCAGCATTTT
CASSYTGQGQPQHF
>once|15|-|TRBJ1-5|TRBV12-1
TGTGCCAGCAGCTTAGGGAGGACCGCTCCTAAGCCCCAGCATTTT
CASSLGRTAPKPQHF
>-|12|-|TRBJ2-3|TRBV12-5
TGTGCTAGTGGTTCCGGCACAGATACGCAGTATTTT
CASGSGTDTQYF
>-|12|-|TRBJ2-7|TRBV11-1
TGTGCCAGCAGCTTAGTGGCACGCGAGCAGTACTTC
CASSLVAREQYF
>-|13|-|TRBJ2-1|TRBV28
TGTGCCAGCAGTTTAGTCCTCTACAATGAGCAGTTCTTC
CASSLVLYNEQFF
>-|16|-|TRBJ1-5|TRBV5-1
TGCGCCAGCAGCCCTGGGGGGGGGAAAAGCAATCAGCCCCAGCATTTT
CASSPGGGKSNQPQHF
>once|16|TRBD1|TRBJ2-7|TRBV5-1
TGCGCCAGCAGCTTGTGGGGGACAGGGGACTCCTACGAGCAGTACTTC
CASSLWGTGDSYEQYF
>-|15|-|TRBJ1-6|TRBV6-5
TGTGCCAGCAGAGGGGGAAGCTCCTATAATTCACCCCTCCACTTT
CASRGGSSYNSPLHF
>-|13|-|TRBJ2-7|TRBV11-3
TGTGCCAGCAGCTTAGGGACTATGGGCGAGCAGTACTTC
CASSLGTMGEQYF
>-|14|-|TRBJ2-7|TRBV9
TGTGCCAGCAGCCTCCTGGGGGCGGCGGACGAGCAGTACTTC
CASSLLGAADEQYF
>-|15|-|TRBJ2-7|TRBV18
TGTGCCAGCTCAAGTTATCCAGGGGCCCCCTACGAGCAGTACTTC
CASSSYPGAPYEQYF
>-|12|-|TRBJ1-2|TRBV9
TGTGCCAGCAGCGTATCCGGGGGTGGCTACACCTTC
CASSVSGGGYTF
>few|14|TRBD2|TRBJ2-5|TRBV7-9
TGTGCCAGCAGCCCACCCGGGAGGGCAGAGACCCAGTACTTC
CASSPPGRAETQYF
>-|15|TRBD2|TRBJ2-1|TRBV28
TGTGCCAGCAGTTTCGGCGGGAGGGCCCTGGGGGAGCAGTTCTTC
CASSFGGRALGEQFF
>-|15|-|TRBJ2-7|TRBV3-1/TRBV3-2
TGTGCCAGCAGCCTAGGACAGACCCCAACCTACGAGCAGTACTTC
CASSLGQTPTYEQYF
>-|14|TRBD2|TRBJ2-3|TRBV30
TGTGCCTGGAGTGTAATTGGGTCGAGCGGGGCGCAGTATTTT
CAWSVIGSSGAQYF
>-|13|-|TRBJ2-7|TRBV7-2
TGTGCCAGCAGCTTAGAGGGGTGGGGCGAGCAGTACTTC
CASSLEGWGEQYF
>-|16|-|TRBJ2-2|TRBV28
TGTGCCAGCAGACTCACAGGGACCACGAACACCGGGGAGCTGTTTTTT
CASRLTGTTNTGELFF
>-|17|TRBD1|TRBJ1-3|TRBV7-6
TGTGCCAGCAGCCTCGGGACAGCCTCTAACTCTGGAAACACCATATATTTT
CASSLGTASNSGNTIYF
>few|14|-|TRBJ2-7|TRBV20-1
TGCAGTGCTAGTCCACCGTCTCCGGGCTACGAGCAGTACTTC
CSASPPSPGYEQYF
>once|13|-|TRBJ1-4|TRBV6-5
TGTGCCAGCAGTTTCGAGCTTAGTGAAAAACTGTTTTTT
CASSFELSEKLFF
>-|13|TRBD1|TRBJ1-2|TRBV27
TGTGCCAGCAGAAAACAGGGGGCAAGTGGCTACACCTTC
CASRKQGASGYTF